The 9 T cell receptor beta chains below come from one sample, sequenced in a study of shared clonotypes between healthy human individuals. Repertoires were generated with immunoSEQ multiplex PCR, while TCRdb's copy carries only in-frame clones and drops some. Of hundreds of thousands of clones in the sample, approximately 79% are singletons; the top ten hold approximately 1.8%. Sequencing was done on a sample of memory CD4+ T cells sorted from blood. This sample's subset: CD45RA-negative fraction. The source is a woman in her 30s in good health.

The gene calls are TRBV5-1 and TRBJ2-2; TRBD1 might be the D (5 bases). Per germline, CDR1 SGHRS and CDR2 YFSETQ. This CDR3 is 13 amino acids long. Trimming removed 3 bases at V and 7 bases at J, with 10 bases between. In nucleotides, the CDR3 is TGCGCCAGCAGCTCACAGGACCACGGGGAGCTGTTTTTT. This translates into CASSSQDHGELFF.

The chain employs TRBV28 and TRBJ1-1, with TRBD1 as a possible D gene (5 bases). With 4 bases removed from V and 4 bases from J, the gap between germline ends came to 19 bases. This CDR3 has 16 amino acids. The germline CDR1 and CDR2 sequences are MDHEN and SYDVKM. The CDR3 sequence is CASSSPHDSRGTEAFF. The CDR3 DNA follows: TGTGCCAGCAGTTCCCCCCACGACAGTCGCGGCACTGAAGCTTTCTTT.

J is TRBJ2-7 and V is TRBV28; TRBD1 aligns across 8 bases. Germline CDR1 reads MDHEN; CDR2 reads SYDVKM. CDR3 length: 15 amino acids. V trimming: 4 bases; J trimming: 6 bases; junction bases outside the gene matches: 11. The CDR3 DNA follows: TGTGCCAGCAGTTCCAACCGGGACAGGACAGGCGAGCAGTACTTC. Residues: CASSSNRDRTGEQYF.

This clone was detected only once. For the CDR3, the DNA is TGTGCCAGTAGCCCCCCGACTAGCGGGTTCGCAGATACGCAGTATTTT. This codes for CASSPPTSGFADTQYF. The chain carries TRBV19 and TRBJ2-3; 10 bases line up with TRBD2. After removal of 6 bases from V and 4 bases from J, the junction contained 10 bases not matched to a gene. The CDR3 is 16 residues long. Germline loops: CDR1 LNHDA, CDR2 SQIVND (reference sequence).

This chain uses TRBV30 with TRBJ1-6; D might be TRBD1 (6 bases). The germline V and J ends were trimmed by 0 bases and 2 bases, with 8 bases remaining between them. The CDR3 sequence is 15 residues long. CDR1 is GTSNPN, CDR2 SVGIG, per germline (reference sequence). This CDR3 reads CAWSVDSPYNSPLHF. The CDR3 nucleotides are TGTGCCTGGAGTGTGGACAGCCCCTATAATTCACCCCTCCACTTT.

The CDR3 here is CATSRGRQGNEQYF. CDR3 coding DNA: TGTGCAACCTCGAGGGGCCGACAGGGTAACGAGCAGTACTTC. The J gene is TRBJ2-7, the V gene TRBV11-2; 7 bases are a match to TRBD1. The germline CDR1 and CDR2 sequences are SGHAT and FQNNGV. This CDR3 has 14 residues.

This clone was seen more than once but under ten times. This chain joins TRBV19 and TRBJ1-2; 7 bases fit TRBD1. Germline CDR1 LNHDA, CDR2 SQIVND (reference sequence). The ends lost 9 bases at V and 7 bases at J; junction bases unmatched: 17. The CDR3 is 15 amino acids. The CDR3 DNA follows: TGTGCCAGCGTCGCCGGGACAGCTATAGCTTTTGGCTACACCTTC. It codes for CASVAGTAIAFGYTF.

The chain is built from TRBV6-1 and TRBJ2-5; TRBD1 agrees at 9 bases. The CDR3 extends over 15 amino acids. CDR1 is MNHNS and CDR2 is SASEGT in the germline V gene. Trimming took 5 bases from V and 3 from J; bases not matched to a gene: 7. CDR3 sequence reads: CASSLRGTGKETQYF. The CDR3 DNA reads as TGTGCCAGCAGTCTAAGAGGGACAGGGAAAGAGACCCAGTACTTC.

J is TRBJ1-5 and V is TRBV29-1; D gene unclear. The V end was cut by 4 bases, the J end by 4 bases, with 8 bases between. CDR1 SQVTM and CDR2 ANQGSEA come from the germline V gene. The CDR3 spans 12 residues. The chain's CDR3 is CSVGGGNQPQHF. CDR3 in DNA: TGCAGCGTTGGGGGAGGGAATCAGCCCCAGCATTTT.